The entry below gives a single T cell receptor beta chain sequence along with its context. Its antigen is not known. The record originates from a study of T cell repertoires in cytomegalovirus infection. Study overall: CMV epitopes in the study were HLA-C-restricted (recently identified) and HLA-B-restricted (well studied). Shared public TCR beta signatures pointed to both CMV infection and a matching HLA type. Findings of the study overall: Based on cumulative public TCR beta family frequency, carriers of CMV plus the relevant HLA were identified. Dominant in the ex vivo response were TCR beta clonotypes restricted by HLA-C and specific for CMV.

TCRdb called the reads again in MiXCR, with one record for every CDR3 protein. The data contain around 200,000 distinct CDR3 sequences, roughly two fifths of them singletons. The sequenced sample was CD8+ T cells from cultured PBMCs, obtained from culture after CMV antigen stimulation. The sequence came from a human donor in good health (CMV status not recorded). Some clones in this sample may be carry-over from other donors' samples.

CDR3 amino acids: CASSTEGNEQFF. CDR3 in DNA: TGTGCCAGTAGTACAGAGGGGAATGAGCAGTTCTTC. The rearrangement links TRBV19 to TRBJ2-1; perhaps D is TRBD1 or TRBD2 (5 bases each). Trimming took 4 bases from V and 7 from J, leaving 8 bases between them. The CDR3 runs to 12 residues. Germline loops: CDR1 LNHDA, CDR2 SQIVND (reference sequence).